This T cell receptor (beta chain) was recorded in a study of early T cells in non-severe SARS-CoV-2 infection. For the study at large: Unsorted whole-blood RNA was sequenced in bulk, leaving chains unpaired.

A single record per CDR3 protein comes from TCRdb applying MiXCR to the 5' RACE reads. This sample has 43,000 or so distinct CDR3 sequences; around 3.6% occur once, and the top ten carry about 3.1%. This clonotype was recorded at least ten times. The sequenced sample was whole blood. This clonotype originated in an adult who was a healthcare worker with PCR-confirmed SARS-CoV-2 infection or an uninfected control (not recorded which).

CDR3 region: CASSLGMMNTEAFF. The CDR3 DNA reads as TGCGCCAGCAGCTTGGGCATGATGAACACTGAAGCTTTCTTT. The chain carries TRBV5-1 and TRBJ1-1; D not certain. The CDR3 sequence is 14 residues long. From germline, CDR1 is SGHRS and CDR2 YFSETQ. V lost 0 bases, J lost 0 bases, and 6 bases lay in between.